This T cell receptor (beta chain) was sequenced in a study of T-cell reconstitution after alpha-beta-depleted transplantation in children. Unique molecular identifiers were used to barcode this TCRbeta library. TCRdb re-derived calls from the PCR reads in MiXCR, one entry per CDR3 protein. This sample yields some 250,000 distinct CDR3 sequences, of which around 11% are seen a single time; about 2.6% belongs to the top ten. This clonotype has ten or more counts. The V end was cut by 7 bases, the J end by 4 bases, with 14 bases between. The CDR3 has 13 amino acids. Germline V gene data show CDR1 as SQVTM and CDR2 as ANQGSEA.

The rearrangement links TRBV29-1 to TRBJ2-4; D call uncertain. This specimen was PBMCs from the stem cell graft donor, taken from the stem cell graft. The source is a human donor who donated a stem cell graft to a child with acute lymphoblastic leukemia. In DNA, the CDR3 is TGCAGCGCAGTCGAAGATCCAAAAAACATTCAGTACTTC. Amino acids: CSAVEDPKNIQYF.